Described below is a single TCR beta chain sequence and its context. The target antigen is unknown. This entry comes from a study of vaccination and CD4 T cells after COVID-19. On the study more broadly: Nasal swab PCR showed SARS-CoV-2 in convalescent patients, under 10 with mild and one with severe disease. The study enrolled six male and four female convalescents, two of whom were Hispanic. Researchers treated cells with overlapping spike peptides taken from SARS-CoV-2, HCoV-NL63, HCoV-OC43 and HCoV-229E.

Treatment: approximately nine-day PBMC culture with coronavirus spike peptide pools or control peptides (ViraFEST assay). It was with 10 IU/ml IL-2 and around 10 ug/ml peptide pools that 1.5 million to 2 million PBMCs per well were cultured. CD4+ T cells that had been cultured provided DNA sequenced with the Oncomine TCR Beta short-read assay. TCRdb used MiXCR to reprocess the PCR reads, holding one entry per CDR3 protein. The sample records 13,000 or so distinct CDR3 sequences, roughly two fifths being singletons. CDR1 SGHNT and CDR2 YENEEA come from the germline V gene. Between the trimmed V and J ends, which lost 5 bases and 5 bases, there was a span of 13 bases. This CDR3 region has 14 residues.

The sequence came from a human donor who had recovered from COVID-19. The chain links TRBV11-3 to TRBJ2-1; D may be TRBD2 (7 bases). The sample was CD4+ T cells from blood, cultured in vitro, taken after SARS-CoV-2 vaccination. The DNA of the CDR3 is TGTGCCAGCAGCCGGGGGGCAGGTCACAATGAGCAGTTCTTC. As protein: CASSRGAGHNEQFF.